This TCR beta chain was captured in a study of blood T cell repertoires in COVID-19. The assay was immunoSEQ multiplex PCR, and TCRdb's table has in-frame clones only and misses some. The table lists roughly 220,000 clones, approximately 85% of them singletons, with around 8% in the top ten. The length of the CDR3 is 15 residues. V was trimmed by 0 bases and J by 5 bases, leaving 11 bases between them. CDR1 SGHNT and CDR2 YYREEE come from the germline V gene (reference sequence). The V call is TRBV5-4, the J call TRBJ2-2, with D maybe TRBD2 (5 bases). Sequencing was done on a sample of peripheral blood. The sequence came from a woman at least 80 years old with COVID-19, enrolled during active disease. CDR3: CASSLVTRDTGELFF. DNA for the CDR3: TGTGCCAGCAGCTTGGTGACACGGGATACCGGGGAGCTGTTTTTT.